The rows below give T cell receptor beta chains drawn from one sample of a study of cytomegalovirus exposure and HLA in healthy donors. Libraries were prepared by immunoSEQ multiplex PCR; TCRdb keeps only in-frame clonotypes and omits some of them. Of about 160,000 clones listed, 80% are singletons. Specimen: PBMCs. Receptors were obtained from a woman between 50 and 59 years old in good health and CMV-seronegative. Each CDR3 is given with its conserved first and last residue.

J	V	CDR3
TRBJ2-1	TRBV10-3	CAIGNPLEGTSGRNEQFF
TRBJ1-1	TRBV28	CASSEAGVNTEAFF
TRBJ2-7	TRBV5-6	CASYRGSGPGEQYF
TRBJ2-1	TRBV7-2	CASSPALAQNEQFF
TRBJ2-1	TRBV9	CASSARGTSGSYIYNEQFF
TRBJ2-1	TRBV11-1	CASSLGTSGNNEQFF
TRBJ2-7	TRBV6-6	CASSYSRLAATYEQYF
TRBJ2-7	TRBV2	CASRAGQGGAHF
TRBJ1-4	TRBV7-2	CASSLWGGEKLFF
TRBJ2-6	TRBV2	CASKKGLLSPGANVLTF
TRBJ2-5	TRBV2	CASSVTETQYF
TRBJ2-3	TRBV5-6	CASSFAGTSGTDTQYF
TRBJ1-6	TRBV25-1	CASSEGAGTGSSPLHF
TRBJ2-7	TRBV27	CASSGLSTGRKYF